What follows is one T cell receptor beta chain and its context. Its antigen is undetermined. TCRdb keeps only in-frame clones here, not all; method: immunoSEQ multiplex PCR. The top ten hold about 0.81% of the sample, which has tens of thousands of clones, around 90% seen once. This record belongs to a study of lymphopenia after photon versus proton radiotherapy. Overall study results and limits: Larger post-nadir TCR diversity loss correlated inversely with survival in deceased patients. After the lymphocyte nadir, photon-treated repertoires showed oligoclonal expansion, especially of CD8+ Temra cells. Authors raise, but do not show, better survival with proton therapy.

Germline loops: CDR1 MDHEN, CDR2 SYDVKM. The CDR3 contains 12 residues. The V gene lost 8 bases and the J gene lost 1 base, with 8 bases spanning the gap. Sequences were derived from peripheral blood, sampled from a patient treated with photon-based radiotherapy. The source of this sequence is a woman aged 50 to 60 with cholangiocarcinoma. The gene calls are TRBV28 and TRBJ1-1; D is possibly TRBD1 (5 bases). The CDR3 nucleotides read TGTGCCAGCCAGGGCCGGAACACTGAAGCTTTCTTT. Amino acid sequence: CASQGRNTEAFF.